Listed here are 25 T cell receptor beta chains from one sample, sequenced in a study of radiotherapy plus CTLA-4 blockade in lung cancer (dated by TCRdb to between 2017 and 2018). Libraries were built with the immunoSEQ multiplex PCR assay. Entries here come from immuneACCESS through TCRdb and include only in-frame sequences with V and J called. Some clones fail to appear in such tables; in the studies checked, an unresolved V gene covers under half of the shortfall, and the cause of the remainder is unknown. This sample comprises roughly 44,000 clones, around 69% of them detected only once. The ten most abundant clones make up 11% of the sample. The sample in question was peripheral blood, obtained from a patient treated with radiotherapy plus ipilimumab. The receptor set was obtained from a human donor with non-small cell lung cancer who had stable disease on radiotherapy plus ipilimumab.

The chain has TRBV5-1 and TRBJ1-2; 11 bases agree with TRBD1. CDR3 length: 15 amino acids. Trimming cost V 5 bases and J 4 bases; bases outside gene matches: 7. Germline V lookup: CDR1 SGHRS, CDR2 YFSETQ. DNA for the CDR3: TGCGCCAGCAGAGGAGGGACAGGGGGTACCTATGGCTACACCTTC. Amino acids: CASRGGTGGTYGYTF.

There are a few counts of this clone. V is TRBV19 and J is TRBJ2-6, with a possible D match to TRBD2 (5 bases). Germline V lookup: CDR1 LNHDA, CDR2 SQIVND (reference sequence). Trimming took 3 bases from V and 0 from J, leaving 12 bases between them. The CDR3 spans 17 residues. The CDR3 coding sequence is TGTGCCAGTAGTATGGAGGTTACGTACTCTGGGGCCAACGTCCTGACTTTC. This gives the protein CASSMEVTYSGANVLTF.

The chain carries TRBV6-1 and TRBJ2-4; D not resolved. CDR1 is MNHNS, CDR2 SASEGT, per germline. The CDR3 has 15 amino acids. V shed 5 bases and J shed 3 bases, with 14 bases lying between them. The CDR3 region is CASSFGSGVKNIQYF. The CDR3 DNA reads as TGTGCCAGCAGTTTCGGTAGTGGGGTCAAAAACATTCAGTACTTC.

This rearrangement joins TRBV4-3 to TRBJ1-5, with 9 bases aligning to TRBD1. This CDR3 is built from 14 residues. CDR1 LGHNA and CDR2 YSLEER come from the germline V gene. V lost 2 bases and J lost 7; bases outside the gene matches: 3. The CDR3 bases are TGCGCCAGCAGCCAATACAGGGGGCACCAGCCCCAGCATTTT. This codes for CASSQYRGHQPQHF.

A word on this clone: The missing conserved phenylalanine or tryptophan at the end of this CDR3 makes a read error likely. The CDR3 spells CASSLVLGVGTEAFL. The CDR3 region has the DNA TGTGCCAGCTCCCTCGTTCTGGGCGTGGGGACTGAAGCTTTCCTT. The chain carries TRBV18 and TRBJ1-1; unclear D gene. The germline V gene has CDR1 KGHSH and CDR2 LQKENI. This CDR3 region has 15 residues. The V and J ends lost 6 bases and 5 bases respectively, with 19 bases between them.

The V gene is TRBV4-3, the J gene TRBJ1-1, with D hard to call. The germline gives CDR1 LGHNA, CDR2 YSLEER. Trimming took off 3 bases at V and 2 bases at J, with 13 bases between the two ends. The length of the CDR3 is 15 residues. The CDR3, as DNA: TGCGCCAGCAGCCAGCTCTACAGATCTAACACTGAAGCTTTCTTT. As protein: CASSQLYRSNTEAFF.

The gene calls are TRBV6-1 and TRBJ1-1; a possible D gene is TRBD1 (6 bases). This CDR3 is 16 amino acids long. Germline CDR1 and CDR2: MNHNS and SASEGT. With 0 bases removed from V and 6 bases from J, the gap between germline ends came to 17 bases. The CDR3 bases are TGTGCCAGCAGTGAAGCCAGTCGATGGGGGCTCGCTGAAGCTTTCTTT. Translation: CASSEASRWGLAEAFF.

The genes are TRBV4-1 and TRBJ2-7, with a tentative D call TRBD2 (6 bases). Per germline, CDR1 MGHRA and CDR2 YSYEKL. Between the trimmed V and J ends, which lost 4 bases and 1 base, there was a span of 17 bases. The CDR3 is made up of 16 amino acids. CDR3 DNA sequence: TGCGCCAGCAGCCGGCTTAATTCGGGGGAGTCCTACGAGCAGTACTTC. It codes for CASSRLNSGESYEQYF.

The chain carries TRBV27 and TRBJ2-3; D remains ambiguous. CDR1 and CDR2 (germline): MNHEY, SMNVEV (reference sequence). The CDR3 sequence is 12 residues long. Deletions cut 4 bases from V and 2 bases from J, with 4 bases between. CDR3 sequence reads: CASSSYTDTQYF. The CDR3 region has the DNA TGTGCCAGCAGTTCCTACACAGATACGCAGTATTTT.

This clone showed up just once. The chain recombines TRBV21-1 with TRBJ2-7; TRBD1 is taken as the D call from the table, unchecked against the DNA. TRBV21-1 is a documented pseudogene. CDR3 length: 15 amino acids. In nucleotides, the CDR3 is TGTGCCAGCACCTCAGCCCTGGACAGGGTGGGCAAGCAGTACGTC. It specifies CASTSALDRVGKQYV.

The CDR3 bases are TGCGCCAGCAGCCCCACTTGGGGGACTGAAGCTTTCTTT. Protein: CASSPTWGTEAFF. The V call is TRBV5-1, the J call TRBJ1-1, with D perhaps TRBD1 (5 bases). The V and J ends lost 4 bases and 5 bases respectively, with 12 bases between them. CDR1 SGHRS and CDR2 YFSETQ come from the germline V gene. There are 13 residues in the CDR3. The complete variable domain, with remaining parts taken from reference TRBV5-1 and TRBJ1-1, reads KAGVTQTPRYLIKTRGQQVTLSCSPISGHRSVSWYQQTPGQGLQFLFEYFSETQRNKGNFPGRFSGRQFSNSRSEMNVSTLELGDSALYLCASSPTWGTEAFFGQGTRLTVV.

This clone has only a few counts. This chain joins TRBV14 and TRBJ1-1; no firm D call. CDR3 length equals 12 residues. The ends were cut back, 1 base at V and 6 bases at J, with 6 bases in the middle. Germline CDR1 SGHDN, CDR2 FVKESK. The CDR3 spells CASSQGWAEAFF. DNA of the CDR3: TGTGCCAGCAGCCAAGGGTGGGCTGAAGCTTTCTTT. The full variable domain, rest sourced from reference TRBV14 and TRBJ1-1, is EAGVTQFPSHSVIEKGQTVTLRCDPISGHDNLYWYRRVMGKEIKFLLHFVKESKQDESGMPNNRFLAERTGGTYSTLKVQPAELEDSGVYFCASSQGWAEAFFGQGTRLTVV.

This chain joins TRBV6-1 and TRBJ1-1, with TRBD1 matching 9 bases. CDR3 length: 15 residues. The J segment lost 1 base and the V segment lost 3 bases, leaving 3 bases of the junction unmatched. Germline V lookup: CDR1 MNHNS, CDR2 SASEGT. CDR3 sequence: CASSEGTGRNTEAFF. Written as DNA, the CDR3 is TGTGCCAGCAGTGAGGGGACAGGGAGGAACACTGAAGCTTTCTTT.

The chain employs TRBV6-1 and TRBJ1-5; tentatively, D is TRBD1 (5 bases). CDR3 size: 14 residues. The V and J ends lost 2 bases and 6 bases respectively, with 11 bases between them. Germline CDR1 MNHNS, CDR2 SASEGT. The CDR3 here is CASSESRGSQPQHF. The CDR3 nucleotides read TGTGCCAGCAGTGAATCCCGGGGGAGTCAGCCCCAGCATTTT.

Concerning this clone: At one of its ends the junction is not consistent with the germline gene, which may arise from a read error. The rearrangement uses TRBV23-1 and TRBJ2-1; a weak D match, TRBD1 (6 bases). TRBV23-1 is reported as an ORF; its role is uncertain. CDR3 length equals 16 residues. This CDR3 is CASSQSAGAHYNEQFF. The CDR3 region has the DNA TGTGCCAGCAGTCAATCGGCAGGGGCTCACTACAATGAGCAGTTCTTC.

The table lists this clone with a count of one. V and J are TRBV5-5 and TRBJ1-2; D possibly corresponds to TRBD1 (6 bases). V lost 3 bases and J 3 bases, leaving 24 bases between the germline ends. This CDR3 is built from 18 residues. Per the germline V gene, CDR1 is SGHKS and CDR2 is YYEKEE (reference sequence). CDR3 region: CASSSHTGAETKDYGYTF. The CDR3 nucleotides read TGTGCCAGCAGCTCCCATACGGGGGCAGAAACCAAGGACTATGGCTACACCTTC.

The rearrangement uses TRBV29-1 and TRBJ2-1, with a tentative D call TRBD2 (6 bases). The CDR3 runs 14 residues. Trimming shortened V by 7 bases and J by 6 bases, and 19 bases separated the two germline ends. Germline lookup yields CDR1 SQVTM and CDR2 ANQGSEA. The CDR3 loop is CSATRTTNTNEQFF. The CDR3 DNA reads TGCAGCGCTACTCGGACTACCAATACCAATGAGCAGTTCTTC.

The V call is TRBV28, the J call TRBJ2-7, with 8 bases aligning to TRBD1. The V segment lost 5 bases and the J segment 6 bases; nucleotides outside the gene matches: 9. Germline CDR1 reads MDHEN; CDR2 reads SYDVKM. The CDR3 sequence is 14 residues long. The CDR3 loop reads CASSLGQGKGEQYF. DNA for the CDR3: TGTGCCAGCAGTCTAGGACAGGGTAAGGGCGAGCAGTACTTC. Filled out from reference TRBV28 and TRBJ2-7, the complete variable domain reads DVKVTQSSRYLVKRTGEKVFLECVQDMDHENMFWYRQDPGLGLRLIYFSYDVKMKEKGDIPEGYSVSREKKERFSLILESASTNQTSMYLCASSLGQGKGEQYFGPGTRLTVT.

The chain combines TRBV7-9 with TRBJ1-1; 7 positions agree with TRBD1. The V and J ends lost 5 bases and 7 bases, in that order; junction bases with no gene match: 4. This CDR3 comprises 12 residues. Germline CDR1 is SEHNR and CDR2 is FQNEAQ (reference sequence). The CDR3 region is CASSPGTVEAFF. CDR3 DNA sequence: TGTGCCAGCAGCCCAGGGACAGTTGAAGCTTTCTTT.

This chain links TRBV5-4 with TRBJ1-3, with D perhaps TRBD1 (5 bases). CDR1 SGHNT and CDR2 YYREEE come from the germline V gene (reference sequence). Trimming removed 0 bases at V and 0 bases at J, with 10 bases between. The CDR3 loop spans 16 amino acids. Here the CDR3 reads CASSLAMGGSGNTIYF. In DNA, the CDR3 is TGTGCCAGCAGCTTGGCCATGGGGGGCTCTGGAAACACCATATATTTT.

This CDR3 reads CASNSQGPETQYF. As DNA, the CDR3 is TGCGCCAGCAACTCACAGGGTCCAGAGACCCAGTACTTC. The genes are TRBV5-1 and TRBJ2-5, with TRBD1 as a possible D gene (6 bases). Per the germline V gene, CDR1 is SGHRS and CDR2 is YFSETQ. This CDR3 has 13 amino acids. V dropped 6 bases and J dropped 4 bases, with 13 bases sitting between them. The full variable domain, rest sourced from reference TRBV5-1 and TRBJ2-5, is KAGVTQTPRYLIKTRGQQVTLSCSPISGHRSVSWYQQTPGQGLQFLFEYFSETQRNKGNFPGRFSGRQFSNSRSEMNVSTLELGDSALYLCASNSQGPETQYFGPGTRLLVL.

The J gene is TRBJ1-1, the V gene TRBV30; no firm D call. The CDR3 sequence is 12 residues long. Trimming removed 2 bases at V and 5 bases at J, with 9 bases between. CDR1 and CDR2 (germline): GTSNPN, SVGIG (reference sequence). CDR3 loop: CAWSNLGTEAFF. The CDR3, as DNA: TGTGCCTGGAGTAACCTTGGGACTGAAGCTTTCTTT.

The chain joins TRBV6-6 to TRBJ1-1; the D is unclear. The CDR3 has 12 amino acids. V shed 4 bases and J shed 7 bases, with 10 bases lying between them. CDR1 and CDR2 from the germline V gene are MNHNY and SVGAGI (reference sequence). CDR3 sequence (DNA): TGTGCCAGCAGTTCGGACGCTAATGAAGCTTTCTTT. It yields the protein CASSSDANEAFF.

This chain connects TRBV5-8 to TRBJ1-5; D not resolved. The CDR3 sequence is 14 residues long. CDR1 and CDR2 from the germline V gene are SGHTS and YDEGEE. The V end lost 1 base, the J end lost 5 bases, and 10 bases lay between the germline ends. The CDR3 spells CASSLRDSYQPQHF. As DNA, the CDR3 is TGTGCCAGCAGCTTGAGGGATTCCTATCAGCCCCAGCATTTT.

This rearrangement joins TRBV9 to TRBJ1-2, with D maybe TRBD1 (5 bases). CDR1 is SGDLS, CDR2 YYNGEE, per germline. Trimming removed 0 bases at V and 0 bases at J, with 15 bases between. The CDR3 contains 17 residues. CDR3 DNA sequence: TGTGCCAGCAGCGTAGGTGCGGTTGGGGGGGCTAACTATGGCTACACCTTC. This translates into CASSVGAVGGANYGYTF.